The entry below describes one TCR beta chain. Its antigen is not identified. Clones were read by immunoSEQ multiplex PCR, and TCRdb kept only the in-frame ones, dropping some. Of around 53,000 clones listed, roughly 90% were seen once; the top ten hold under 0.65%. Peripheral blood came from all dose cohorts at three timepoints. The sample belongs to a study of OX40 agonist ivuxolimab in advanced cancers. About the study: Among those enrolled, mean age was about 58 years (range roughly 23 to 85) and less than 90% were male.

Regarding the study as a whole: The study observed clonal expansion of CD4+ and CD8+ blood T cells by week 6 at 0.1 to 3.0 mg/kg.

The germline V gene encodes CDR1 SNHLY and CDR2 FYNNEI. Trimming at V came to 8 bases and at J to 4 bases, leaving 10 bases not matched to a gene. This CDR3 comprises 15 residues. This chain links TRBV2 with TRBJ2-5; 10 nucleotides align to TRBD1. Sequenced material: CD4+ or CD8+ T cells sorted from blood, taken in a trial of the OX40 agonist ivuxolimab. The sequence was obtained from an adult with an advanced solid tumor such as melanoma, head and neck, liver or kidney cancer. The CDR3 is CASSPETGGIETQYF. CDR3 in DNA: TGTGCCAGCTCCCCCGAGACAGGGGGCATAGAGACCCAGTACTTC.